Each of the 2 T cell receptor beta chains below was sequenced from the same sample in a study of human T cells and chemical hapten exposure. TCRdb processed the RACE reads anew with MiXCR; each CDR3 protein has one entry. The sample contains 210,000 or so distinct CDR3 sequences, around 23% of which appear only once. Time point specified: patch test 3, about 24 weeks after DPC sensitization. The treatment denotes: therapeutic diphenylcyclopropenone sensitization with weekly scalp DPC. Sequences were derived from whole blood, sampled in connection with sensitization to the hapten diphenylcyclopropenone (DPC). The receptor set was obtained from a woman in her thirties or forties with alopecia areata. Some clones in this sample may be carry-over from other donors' samples.

This chain joins TRBV20-1 and TRBJ2-1; 8 bases map to TRBD2. CDR1 DFQATT and CDR2 SNEGSKA come from the germline V gene (reference sequence). This CDR3 has 15 residues. V dropped 8 bases and J dropped 4; count of bases not matched to a gene: 13. The CDR3 sequence: CSIWASGLGYNEQFF. CDR3 sequence (DNA): TGCAGTATTTGGGCTAGCGGGCTAGGTTACAATGAGCAGTTCTTC.

The rearrangement uses TRBV5-1 and TRBJ1-2, with D unclear. CDR3 length: 15 amino acids. Trimming took off 0 bases at V and 4 bases at J, with 13 bases between the two ends. Germline assignment: CDR1 SGHRS and CDR2 YFSETQ. CDR3 loop: CASSLETARGYGYTF. CDR3 in DNA: TGCGCCAGCAGCTTGGAAACCGCTCGGGGCTATGGCTACACCTTC.